One and the same sample provided the 14 T cell receptor beta chains below, sequenced in a study of blood T cell repertoires in COVID-19. Produced via immunoSEQ multiplex PCR; TCRdb's table is partial and in-frame only. The repertoire holds 150,000 or so clones, 84% seen once, with about 12% in the top ten. Sequencing input: PBMCs or T cells enriched from blood (not recorded which). These receptors came from a man in his fifties who had recovered from COVID-19.

The chain couples TRBV4-1 to TRBJ2-5, with a possible D match to TRBD2 (6 bases). Trimming took off 0 bases at V and 7 bases at J, with 15 bases between the two ends. This CDR3 has 15 amino acids. CDR1 and CDR2 (germline): MGHRA, YSYEKL. CDR3 coding DNA: TGCGCCAGCAGCCAAGAACGGCTAGCGAGTGCGACCCAGTACTTC. Its translation is CASSQERLASATQYF.

V usage is TRBV12-3 or TRBV12-4 and J usage is TRBJ1-5; D perhaps matches TRBD1 (5 bases). CDR3 size: 13 residues. The ends were cut back, 1 base at V and 6 bases at J, with 7 bases in the middle. The DNA for the CDR3 is TGTGCCAGCAGTTTAGAAGGGGTTCAGCCCCAGCATTTT. This gives the protein CASSLEGVQPQHF.

Of note for this clone: Other DNA sequences in the same sample also yield this CDR3. V usage is TRBV18 and J usage is TRBJ2-7, with 9 bases fitting TRBD1. The V and J ends lost 4 bases and 5 bases, in that order; junction bases with no gene match: 3. The CDR3 loop spans 13 amino acids. Germline V gives CDR1 KGHSH, CDR2 LQKENI. CDR3 nucleotides: TGTGCCAGCTCACAAGGACAGGGGAACGAGCAGTACTTC. Its protein is CASSQGQGNEQYF.

The chain carries TRBV3-1 (or the pseudogene TRBV3-2) and TRBJ1-1; D unresolved. Trimming left V 2 bases short and J 8 bases short, with 9 bases between. Germline V gene lookup returns CDR1 LGHDT and CDR2 YNNKEL (reference sequence). There are 12 residues in the CDR3. DNA for the CDR3: TGTGCCAGCAGCCAAAGGTGGCGGGAAGCTTTCTTT. This codes for CASSQRWREAFF.

The genes are TRBV14 and TRBJ2-7; D is possibly TRBD2 (6 bases). The V and J ends lost 2 bases and 9 bases respectively, with 14 bases between them. CDR1 and CDR2 from the germline V gene are SGHDN and FVKESK. The CDR3 is 13 residues long. In DNA form, the CDR3 reads TGTGCCAGCAGCCAATTCCAGCGAGCGGGGCAGTACTTC. It encodes CASSQFQRAGQYF.

The V gene is TRBV6-1, the J gene TRBJ1-1; 7 nucleotides line up with TRBD1. Germline V gene sequence: CDR1 MNHNS, CDR2 SASEGT. V trimming: 4 bases; J trimming: 5 bases; junction bases outside the gene matches: 13. The CDR3 is made up of 16 amino acids. The CDR3 region has the DNA TGTGCCAGCAGTGCCTCTACAGGGGCGGGAGGGACTGAAGCTTTCTTT. It yields the protein CASSASTGAGGTEAFF.

This chain joins TRBV28 and TRBJ1-2; 8 bases are shared with TRBD1. The CDR3 is made up of 15 amino acids. V gave up 4 bases and J gave up 4 bases; unmatched junction bases: 8. The germline V gene encodes CDR1 MDHEN and CDR2 SYDVKM. The CDR3 coding sequence is TGTGCCAGCAGTTCGACAGGGGCGATTTCCTATGGCTACACCTTC. Translated, it gives CASSSTGAISYGYTF.

This clone has a single count. The gene calls are TRBV7-9 and TRBJ1-3, with D possibly TRBD1 on 6 matching bases. The length of the CDR3 is 15 residues. V was shortened by 3 bases and J by 2 bases, with 11 bases between the two germline ends. Germline-derived CDR1 and CDR2 are SEHNR and FQNEAQ (reference sequence). The CDR3 loop is CASSFIGTPGNTIYF. CDR3 sequence (DNA): TGTGCCAGCAGCTTCATCGGGACACCTGGAAACACCATATATTTT.

This chain's CDR3 is CASSLTGGDSPLHF. Written as DNA, the CDR3 is TGTGCCAGCAGCTTGACAGGGGGCGATTCACCCCTCCACTTT. This rearrangement joins TRBV5-4 to TRBJ1-6; TRBD1 matches at 9 bases. The CDR3 is made up of 14 amino acids. Germline loops: CDR1 SGHNT, CDR2 YYREEE (reference sequence). Trimming took 1 base from V and 8 from J; bases not matched to a gene: 1.

As DNA, the CDR3 is TGTGCCATCAGTGAGACCCTAGCGGGGGGCTACACCGGGGAGCTGTTTTTT. Translating gives CAISETLAGGYTGELFF. The V gene is TRBV10-3, the J gene TRBJ2-2, with TRBD2 matching over 11 bases. V dropped 2 bases and J dropped 3; count of bases not matched to a gene: 5. CDR3 length: 17 amino acids. CDR1 is ENHRY, CDR2 SYGVKD, per germline.

The rearrangement joins TRBV27 to TRBJ1-1; TRBD1 aligns across 8 bases. The trim removed 2 bases at V and 0 bases at J, leaving 17 bases unmatched. CDR1 is MNHEY, CDR2 SMNVEV, per germline (reference sequence). The CDR3 has 20 amino acids. CDR3 residues: CASSLPTVRDRWRMNTEAFF. The CDR3 nucleotides read TGTGCCAGCAGTTTACCCACCGTTCGGGACAGGTGGCGGATGAACACTGAAGCTTTCTTT.

Remarks on this clone: The germline gene is not matched at one end of the junction; a read error may be the cause. The chain has TRBV24-1 and TRBJ2-5, with D unclear. The V gene's germline CDR1 is KGHDR and CDR2 SFDVKD. The CDR3 spans 11 residues. Here the CDR3 reads CVTSDEEFQYF. Here the CDR3 DNA reads TGTGTCACCAGTGATGAAGAGTTCCAGTACTTC.

J is TRBJ2-2 and V is TRBV7-3; perhaps TRBD2 as D (5 bases). V gave up 1 base and J gave up 5 bases, with 11 bases separating them. The germline V gene has CDR1 SGHTA and CDR2 FQGTGA. This CDR3 contains 15 residues. CDR3 DNA: TGTGCCAGCAGCTTAATGTCTCGGGGTACCGGGGAGCTGTTTTTT. As protein: CASSLMSRGTGELFF.

V and J are TRBV27 and TRBJ2-7; 7 bases align to TRBD2. This CDR3 has 14 amino acids. Per germline, CDR1 MNHEY and CDR2 SMNVEV (reference sequence). Losses at the gene ends were 4 bases for V and 5 bases for J; bases not matched to a gene: 8. CDR3 protein: CASSSLGRGHEQYF. CDR3 in DNA: TGTGCCAGCAGTTCCCTTGGGAGGGGTCACGAGCAGTACTTC.